A selection of T cell receptor beta chains follows, all from one sample in a study of cytomegalovirus exposure and HLA in healthy donors. Measured with immunoSEQ multiplex PCR; TCRdb has only the in-frame clones, and not every one. The sample lists 140,000 or so clones; nearly 90% were seen once. Sequencing was performed on PBMCs. Receptors were obtained from a woman between 40 and 55 years old in good health and CMV-seronegative. Each CDR3 is given with its conserved first and last residue. D genes are given only for firm matches. Clone sizes are given selectively: once, few, many, or a class where the clone is expanded.

V gene: TRBV5-5; clone size: -; J gene: TRBJ2-2; D gene: -; CDR3 DNA: TGTGCCAGCGGCCGACAAGAATACACCGGGGAGCTGTTTTTT; CDR3 protein: CASGRQEYTGELFF
V gene: TRBV28; clone size: -; J gene: TRBJ2-1; D gene: TRBD2; CDR3 DNA: TGTGCCAGTAGCGGGAGACTAGTTAGCAATGAGCAGTTCTTC; CDR3 protein: CASSGRLVSNEQFF
V gene: TRBV5-4; clone size: -; J gene: TRBJ2-7; D gene: TRBD2; CDR3 DNA: TGTGCCAGCAGCCAATTAGCGGGAAGCCCCTACGAGCAGTACTTC; CDR3 protein: CASSQLAGSPYEQYF
V gene: TRBV11-3; clone size: -; J gene: TRBJ1-1; D gene: TRBD1; CDR3 DNA: TGTGCCAGCAGCCCCAGGGGGATTTTTAACACTGAAGCTTTCTTT; CDR3 protein: CASSPRGIFNTEAFF
V gene: TRBV21-1; clone size: -; J gene: TRBJ1-5; D gene: -; CDR3 DNA: TGTGCCAGCAGCAAAGGACAAGCCAATCAGCCCCAGCATTTT; CDR3 protein: CASSKGQANQPQHF
V gene: TRBV7-6; clone size: few; J gene: TRBJ1-2; D gene: -; CDR3 DNA: TGTGCCAGCAGCTTAGATCCGGGGGGTGAAGGCTACACCTTC; CDR3 protein: CASSLDPGGEGYTF
V gene: TRBV5-6; clone size: -; J gene: TRBJ2-3; D gene: -; CDR3 DNA: TGTGCCAGCAGCTTGGGGTACAGGGCCCCCCGTATTACGCAGTATTTT; CDR3 protein: CASSLGYRAPRITQYF
V gene: TRBV28; clone size: -; J gene: TRBJ2-7; D gene: TRBD1; CDR3 DNA: TGTGCCAGCACCGCAGGGGGTTTCTACGAGCAGTACTTC; CDR3 protein: CASTAGGFYEQYF
V gene: TRBV29-1; clone size: -; J gene: TRBJ1-1; D gene: TRBD1; CDR3 DNA: TGCAGCGGCTCCGGGACAGGGACTATGAACACTGAAGCTTTCTTT; CDR3 protein: CSGSGTGTMNTEAFF
V gene: TRBV5-4; clone size: once; J gene: TRBJ2-5; D gene: -; CDR3 DNA: TGTGCCAGCAGCCTCGGGCAAGGGGCTGGGGAGACCCAGTACTTC; CDR3 protein: CASSLGQGAGETQYF
V gene: TRBV7-9; clone size: -; J gene: TRBJ2-7; D gene: TRBD1; CDR3 DNA: TGTTCCAGCAGCTTCTCTGGACAGGGGACCTACGAGCAGTACTTC; CDR3 protein: CSSSFSGQGTYEQYF
V gene: TRBV7-9; clone size: -; J gene: TRBJ1-1; D gene: TRBD1; CDR3 DNA: TGTGCCAGCAGCCGAGCCAGAGGGGGCGGATGGACTGAAGCTTTCTTT; CDR3 protein: CASSRARGGGWTEAFF
V gene: TRBV10-2; clone size: -; J gene: TRBJ2-5; D gene: TRBD2; CDR3 DNA: TGCGCCAGCAGTCCCCCCCCCGGGACTAGTGGAGAGACCCAGTACTTC; CDR3 protein: CASSPPPGTSGETQYF
V gene: TRBV4-3; clone size: -; J gene: TRBJ2-7; D gene: TRBD2; CDR3 DNA: TGCGCCAGCAGCCAAGATCGAGGCGGGAGATGGGAGCAGTACTTC; CDR3 protein: CASSQDRGGRWEQYF
V gene: TRBV9; clone size: -; J gene: TRBJ1-5; D gene: TRBD1; CDR3 DNA: TGTGCCAGCAGCGCCGGGACAGGGTATAGCAATCAGCCCCAGCATTTT; CDR3 protein: CASSAGTGYSNQPQHF
V gene: TRBV7-2; clone size: -; J gene: TRBJ2-1; D gene: -; CDR3 DNA: TGTGCCAGCAGCTTAAGGGGCAGCTACAATGAGCAGTTCTTC; CDR3 protein: CASSLRGSYNEQFF
V gene: TRBV18; clone size: once; J gene: TRBJ2-7; D gene: -; CDR3 DNA: TGTGCCAGCTCCCCGGAGGAGGGGTGGTCCTACGAGCAGTACTTC; CDR3 protein: CASSPEEGWSYEQYF
V gene: TRBV25-1; clone size: -; J gene: TRBJ2-1; D gene: -; CDR3 DNA: TGTGCCAGCACCCTCACAGGGTGGGACAATGAGCAGTTCTTC; CDR3 protein: CASTLTGWDNEQFF
V gene: TRBV7-9; clone size: -; J gene: TRBJ1-2; D gene: -; CDR3 DNA: TGTTCCAGCAGCTCAGAAGTCTATGGCTACACCTTC; CDR3 protein: CSSSSEVYGYTF
V gene: TRBV6-1; clone size: -; J gene: TRBJ2-3; D gene: -; CDR3 DNA: TGTGCCAGCAGAACTTGGGATACGCAGTATTTT; CDR3 protein: CASRTWDTQYF
V gene: TRBV6-6; clone size: -; J gene: TRBJ2-7; D gene: TRBD1; CDR3 DNA: TGTGCCAGCAGTTCCCCGGGACAGGGTTCCTACGAGCAGTACTTC; CDR3 protein: CASSSPGQGSYEQYF
V gene: TRBV30; clone size: -; J gene: TRBJ1-5; D gene: -; CDR3 DNA: TGTGCCTTGTCCAGGGGTCTGGGTCAGCCCCAGCATTTT; CDR3 protein: CALSRGLGQPQHF
V gene: TRBV7-7; clone size: -; J gene: TRBJ2-5; D gene: -; CDR3 DNA: TGTGCTAGCAGCTTACGGTGGCGGGAGACCCAGTACTTC; CDR3 protein: CASSLRWRETQYF
V gene: TRBV5-4; clone size: once; J gene: TRBJ2-1; D gene: TRBD2; CDR3 DNA: TGTGCCAGCAGCTTGGTTCCTAGCGGCTACAATGAGCAGTTCTTC; CDR3 protein: CASSLVPSGYNEQFF
V gene: TRBV7-2; clone size: -; J gene: TRBJ2-5; D gene: TRBD1; CDR3 DNA: TGTGCCAGCAGCCTTACAGGGGGTGAGACCCAGTACTTC; CDR3 protein: CASSLTGGETQYF
V gene: TRBV10-3; clone size: -; J gene: TRBJ2-1; D gene: -; CDR3 DNA: TGTGCCATCAGTGAGTCCTGGACAGAGGGGAAAAATGAGCAGTTCTTC; CDR3 protein: CAISESWTEGKNEQFF
V gene: TRBV10-1; clone size: few; J gene: TRBJ2-3; D gene: TRBD2; CDR3 DNA: TGCGCCAGCAGTGAGGGATATAGCCGACTAGCGGGAGATAAGGCGTCAGGGGCAGATACGCAGTATTTT; CDR3 protein: CASSEGYSRLAGDKASGADTQYF
V gene: TRBV5-1; clone size: -; J gene: TRBJ2-1; D gene: TRBD2; CDR3 DNA: TGCGCCAGCAGCTCACCGGGACTAGCAGGGAATGAGCAGTTCTTC; CDR3 protein: CASSSPGLAGNEQFF
V gene: TRBV5-8; clone size: -; J gene: TRBJ2-7; D gene: TRBD1; CDR3 DNA: TGTGCCAGCAGCCCGGGACAGACCTACGAGCAGTACTTC; CDR3 protein: CASSPGQTYEQYF
V gene: TRBV7-9; clone size: -; J gene: TRBJ2-7; D gene: -; CDR3 DNA: TGTGCCAGCGGCCTCTTATCCTACGAGCAGTACTTC; CDR3 protein: CASGLLSYEQYF
V gene: TRBV6-5; clone size: -; J gene: TRBJ2-7; D gene: -; CDR3 DNA: TGTGCCAGTGGAGGGTCTGGATACGAGCAGTACTTC; CDR3 protein: CASGGSGYEQYF
V gene: TRBV7-3; clone size: -; J gene: TRBJ2-1; D gene: -; CDR3 DNA: TGTGCCAGCAGCTTAGACAGAAGCTCCTACAATGAGCAGTTCTTC; CDR3 protein: CASSLDRSSYNEQFF
V gene: TRBV5-1; clone size: -; J gene: TRBJ2-3; D gene: TRBD2; CDR3 DNA: TGCGCCAGCAGCTCCAGCGGGAGGGAAGATACGCAGTATTTT; CDR3 protein: CASSSSGREDTQYF
V gene: TRBV2; clone size: -; J gene: TRBJ2-7; D gene: TRBD2; CDR3 DNA: TGTGCCAGCAGTAGATTAGCGGGTTCATACGAGCAGTACTTC; CDR3 protein: CASSRLAGSYEQYF
V gene: TRBV18; clone size: -; J gene: TRBJ1-1; D gene: -; CDR3 DNA: TGTGCCAGCTCACTCCCCGGGGGAATCCACACTGAAGCTTTCTTT; CDR3 protein: CASSLPGGIHTEAFF
V gene: TRBV6-1; clone size: -; J gene: TRBJ1-5; D gene: -; CDR3 DNA: TGTGCCAGCAGTGAAAGGGGACATAGCAATCAGCCCCAGCATTTT; CDR3 protein: CASSERGHSNQPQHF
V gene: TRBV11-2; clone size: -; J gene: TRBJ1-1; D gene: -; CDR3 DNA: TGTGCCAGCAGGTTTCCGGGGAGGACTGAAGCTTTCTTT; CDR3 protein: CASRFPGRTEAFF